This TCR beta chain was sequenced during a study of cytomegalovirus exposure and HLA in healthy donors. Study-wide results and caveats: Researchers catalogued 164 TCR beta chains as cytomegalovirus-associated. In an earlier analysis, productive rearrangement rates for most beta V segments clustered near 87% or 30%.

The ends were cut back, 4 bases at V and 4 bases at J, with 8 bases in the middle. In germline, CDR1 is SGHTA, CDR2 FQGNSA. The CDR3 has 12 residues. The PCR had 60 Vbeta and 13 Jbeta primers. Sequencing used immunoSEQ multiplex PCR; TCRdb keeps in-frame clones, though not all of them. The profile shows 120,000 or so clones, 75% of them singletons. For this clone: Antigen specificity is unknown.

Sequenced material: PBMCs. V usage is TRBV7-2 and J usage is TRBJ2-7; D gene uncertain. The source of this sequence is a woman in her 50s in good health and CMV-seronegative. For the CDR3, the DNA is TGTGCCAGCAGCTCTACCGAATACGAGCAGTACTTC. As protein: CASSSTEYEQYF.